These T cell receptor beta chains were read from a single sample in a study of PD-1 blockade in classical Hodgkin lymphoma. Assay used: immunoSEQ multiplex PCR; TCRdb lists only in-frame clones, some missing. The table includes some 110,000 clones, roughly nine tenths detected once. Here the sequenced sample was peripheral blood mononuclear cells (PBMCs), taken before the fourth cycle of nivolumab. These receptors came from a human donor with classical Hodgkin lymphoma. CDR3s include the opening cysteine and the closing phenylalanine or tryptophan. Each record gives: J gene, D gene, clone size, V gene, CDR3 DNA, CDR3 protein. A D gene is named only where the DNA matches it firmly. The size of a clone is reported for some rows only, either as once, few or many, or as a class for expanded clones.

TRBJ2-7 | . | . | TRBV6-1 | TGTGCCAGCAGTGAGGGGCAGCTCTCCTACGAGCAGTACTTC | CASSEGQLSYEQYF
TRBJ2-7 | . | . | TRBV6-5 | TGTGCCAGCAGCGGGACGACCTACGAGCAGTACTTC | CASSGTTYEQYF
TRBJ2-5 | . | . | TRBV5-1 | TGCGCCAGCAGCTTACCGGAGGAGACCCAGTACTTC | CASSLPEETQYF
TRBJ2-3 | . | . | TRBV27 | TGTGCCAGCAGTCCCCTCCCCCGGGGTCGGGCGATCACAGATACGCAGTATTTT | CASSPLPRGRAITDTQYF
TRBJ2-2 | . | . | TRBV4-1 | TGCGCCAGCAGCCAAGCCCGAGGCCTACGGGATGGGACCGGGGAGCTGTTTTTT | CASSQARGLRDGTGELFF
TRBJ1-1 | . | . | TRBV29-1 | TGCAGCGTAGCCACGGGACTGATGAACACTGAAGCTTTCTTT | CSVATGLMNTEAFF
TRBJ2-1 | . | . | TRBV1 | TGCACCAGCAGACTCGTGACTAGCGGACTTCTCAATGAGCAGTTCTTC | CTSRLVTSGLLNEQFF
TRBJ1-2 | . | once | TRBV7-9 | TGTGCCAGCAGCTTAGTATCCAGGAATGGCTACACCTTC | CASSLVSRNGYTF
TRBJ1-1 | . | . | TRBV20-1 | TGCAGTCCCCGGGGTGACACTGAAGCTTTCTTT | CSPRGDTEAFF
TRBJ2-7 | . | once | TRBV6-5 | TGTGCCAGCAGTTCGATTTTCGGGTTTGTACTCTACGAGCAGTACTTC | CASSSIFGFVLYEQYF
TRBJ2-2 | TRBD2 | . | TRBV5-1 | TGCGCCAGCAGCTTGAAGGCTAGCGGGAACACCGGGGAGCTGTTTTTT | CASSLKASGNTGELFF
TRBJ2-7 | . | . | TRBV6-5 | TGTGCCAGCAGTTACTCGATAGGGGGGAACACCTACGAGCAGTACTTC | CASSYSIGGNTYEQYF
TRBJ2-2 | . | . | TRBV9 | TGTGCCAGCAGCGTCCGGGACATACCCACCGGGGAGCTGTTTTTT | CASSVRDIPTGELFF
TRBJ2-7 | . | once | TRBV4-3 | TGCGCCAGCAGCCAAGATCCAGGGAAGAGGTACGAGCAGTACTTC | CASSQDPGKRYEQYF
TRBJ1-3 | TRBD1 | . | TRBV28 | TGTGCCAGCAGTAAAGAGGGGACAGTTGGAAACACCATATATTTT | CASSKEGTVGNTIYF
TRBJ2-7 | . | few | TRBV28 | TGTGCCGTCGGGTTAACCTACGAGCAGTACTTC | CAVGLTYEQYF
TRBJ2-7 | . | . | TRBV6-1 | TGTGCCAGCAGAGACAGCTACGAGCAGTACTTC | CASRDSYEQYF
TRBJ1-2 | TRBD1 | . | TRBV6-5 | TGTGCCAGCAGTCGACAGGGGGGATCCGACTATGGCTACACCTTC | CASSRQGGSDYGYTF
TRBJ1-3 | . | few | TRBV19 | TGTGCCAGTAGCGCAGACGGTGGCTCTGGAAACACCATATATTTT | CASSADGGSGNTIYF
TRBJ2-5 | . | . | TRBV29-1 | TGCAGCGTTGCACAGGGCGCTGGAGAGACCCAGTACTTC | CSVAQGAGETQYF
TRBJ2-1 | . | . | TRBV14 | TGTGCCAGCAGCCACGGTTTGCTTGAGCAGTTCTTC | CASSHGLLEQFF
TRBJ2-7 | TRBD1 | . | TRBV19 | TGTGCCAGTACCCCGGGACAGGGAGGAGGCTACGAGCAGTACTTC | CASTPGQGGGYEQYF
TRBJ1-4 | . | . | TRBV29-1 | TGCAGCGTGTACCCGGGGAGGGGGGCGGTGCATGAAAAACTGTTTTTT | CSVYPGRGAVHEKLFF
TRBJ1-2 | TRBD1 | . | TRBV7-2 | TGTGCCAGCAGCTTCGCCCAGGGGGCGCGGAGCTATGGCTACACCTTC | CASSFAQGARSYGYTF
TRBJ1-1 | . | . | TRBV28 | TGTGCCAGCAGTTTGAAGCTCAACACTGAAGCTTTCTTT | CASSLKLNTEAFF
TRBJ2-1 | TRBD2 | . | TRBV30 | TGTGCCTGGAGTGTCATAGCGGGAGGGAACAATGAGCAGTTCTTC | CAWSVIAGGNNEQFF
TRBJ1-5 | . | . | TRBV19 | TGTGCCAGTAGTTCAAGGAGAACAGAGGATCAGCCCCAGCATTTT | CASSSRRTEDQPQHF
TRBJ2-7 | TRBD1 | once | TRBV5-6 | TGTGCCAGCAGCTGGGGACAGGGGGTTAGAGAGCAGTACTTC | CASSWGQGVREQYF
TRBJ2-5 | TRBD2 | . | TRBV5-4 | TGTGCCAGCAGCCCCGGCGGGGCGGGAGGGCCGGAAGAGACCCAGTACTTC | CASSPGGAGGPEETQYF
TRBJ2-1 | . | . | TRBV5-4 | TGTGCCAGCAGCTTGGGAGGGGGAGGAGCCAATGAGCAGTTCTTC | CASSLGGGGANEQFF
TRBJ1-2 | . | . | TRBV13 | TGTGCCAGCAGCCCAGGAGCCCTAGCTAACTATGGCTACACCTTC | CASSPGALANYGYTF
TRBJ2-1 | TRBD2 | . | TRBV4-1 | TGCGCCAGCAGCCCCGGGACTAGCGGGAGGAGCTCCTACAATGAGCAGTTCTTC | CASSPGTSGRSSYNEQFF
TRBJ1-1 | . | few | TRBV27 | TGTGCCAGCAGTTTTGGATCCGGGCAAGAAGCTTTCTTT | CASSFGSGQEAFF
TRBJ2-3 | TRBD2 | . | TRBV18 | TGTGCCAGCTCACCAAGGGTAAAACTAGCGGGAGTAGTAAACACAGATACGCAGTATTTT | CASSPRVKLAGVVNTDTQYF
TRBJ2-4 | . | . | TRBV4-3 | TGCGCCAGCAGCCAAGATCTACGGAGGGTTCTAGCCAAAAACATTCAGTACTTC | CASSQDLRRVLAKNIQYF
TRBJ1-3 | . | once | TRBV21-1 | TGTGCCAGCAGAGGGGGCACAGTCCATTTCTCTGGAAACACCATATATTTT | CASRGGTVHFSGNTIYF
TRBJ2-6 | . | . | TRBV5-1 | TGCGCCAGCAGCACATCTCCAAGCTCTGGGGCCAACGTCCTGACTTTC | CASSTSPSSGANVLTF
TRBJ1-6 | TRBD1 | . | TRBV5-6 | TGTGCCAGCAGCCTCAGGGGGCTTTGGGATTCACCCCTCCACTTT | CASSLRGLWDSPLHF
TRBJ2-3 | . | . | TRBV7-9 | TGTGCCAGCAGCTTCGGTGGACCAAGGGATTCAGATACGCAGTATTTT | CASSFGGPRDSDTQYF
TRBJ1-3 | . | . | TRBV30 | TGTGCCCTGGAGATCGCAGGCTCTGGAAACACCATATATTTT | CALEIAGSGNTIYF
TRBJ2-7 | . | . | TRBV28 | TGTGCCAGCAGCCGAATAGGGGGAGTCAACGAGCAGTACTTC | CASSRIGGVNEQYF
TRBJ1-1 | TRBD1 | . | TRBV28 | TGTGCCAGCAGACTACCGACGGACAGGGAGACCTATTTGATGAACACTGAAGCTTTCTTT | CASRLPTDRETYLMNTEAFF
TRBJ2-7 | TRBD1 | . | TRBV25-1 | TGTGCCAGCAGGCCCGGGACAGGGGTAACCTACGAGCAGTACTTC | CASRPGTGVTYEQYF
TRBJ1-2 | . | . | TRBV6-1 | TGTGCCAGCAAGAGGGCAGAGGGCTACACCTTC | CASKRAEGYTF
TRBJ1-3 | TRBD1 | . | TRBV13 | TGTGCCAGCAGGTGGACAGGAGCTGGAAACACCATATATTTT | CASRWTGAGNTIYF
TRBJ1-2 | TRBD1 | . | TRBV5-4 | TGTGCCAGCAGCGCTGACAGGGACTATGGCTACACCTTC | CASSADRDYGYTF
TRBJ2-1 | TRBD2 | . | TRBV28 | TGTGCCAGCAGTCCCCACGCTAGCGGGAGCGATGAGCAGTTCTTC | CASSPHASGSDEQFF
TRBJ2-1 | . | . | TRBV30 | TGTGCCTGGAAGATGACGGGCTCGTACAATGAGCAGTTCTTC | CAWKMTGSYNEQFF
TRBJ2-7 | . | . | TRBV6-5 | TGTGCCAGCAGTACTAGCATTTACCCGGACGAGCAGTACTTC | CASSTSIYPDEQYF
TRBJ2-3 | . | . | TRBV19 | TGTGCCAGTAGCTTTAACCAGGGGAGCACAGATACGCAGTATTTT | CASSFNQGSTDTQYF
TRBJ1-1 | . | . | TRBV14 | TGTGCCAGCAGCCAAGACTTGGCTAGGGGGACTGAAGCTTTCTTT | CASSQDLARGTEAFF
TRBJ2-7 | . | . | TRBV7-8 | TGTGCCAGCAGCCTCGCCCCGGACCCCCCAACCGAGCAGTACTTC | CASSLAPDPPTEQYF
TRBJ1-1 | TRBD1 | . | TRBV9 | TGTGCCAGCAGCGTAGAGGGGGCCATGAACACTGAAGCTTTCTTT | CASSVEGAMNTEAFF
TRBJ2-2 | . | . | TRBV7-9 | TGTGCCAGCAGCCCGGACAGATTAACACCCGCCGGGGAGCTGTTTTTT | CASSPDRLTPAGELFF